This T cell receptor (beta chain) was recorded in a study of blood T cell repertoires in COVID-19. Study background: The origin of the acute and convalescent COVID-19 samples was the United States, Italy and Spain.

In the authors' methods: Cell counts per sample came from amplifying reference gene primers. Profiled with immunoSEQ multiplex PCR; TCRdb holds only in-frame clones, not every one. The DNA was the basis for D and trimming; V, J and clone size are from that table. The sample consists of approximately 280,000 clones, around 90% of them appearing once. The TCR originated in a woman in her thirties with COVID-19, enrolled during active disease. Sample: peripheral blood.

The CDR3 nucleotides are TGTGCCAGCAGCCAAGGGGAAGGGGCTTCTGGAAACACCATATATTTT. As protein: CASSQGEGASGNTIYF. The V call is TRBV3-1 (or the pseudogene TRBV3-2), the J call TRBJ1-3, with D possibly matching TRBD1 (5 bases). CDR3 length equals 16 residues. V shed 1 base and J shed 1 base, with 11 bases lying between them. The germline V gene encodes CDR1 LGHDT and CDR2 YNNKEL (reference sequence).